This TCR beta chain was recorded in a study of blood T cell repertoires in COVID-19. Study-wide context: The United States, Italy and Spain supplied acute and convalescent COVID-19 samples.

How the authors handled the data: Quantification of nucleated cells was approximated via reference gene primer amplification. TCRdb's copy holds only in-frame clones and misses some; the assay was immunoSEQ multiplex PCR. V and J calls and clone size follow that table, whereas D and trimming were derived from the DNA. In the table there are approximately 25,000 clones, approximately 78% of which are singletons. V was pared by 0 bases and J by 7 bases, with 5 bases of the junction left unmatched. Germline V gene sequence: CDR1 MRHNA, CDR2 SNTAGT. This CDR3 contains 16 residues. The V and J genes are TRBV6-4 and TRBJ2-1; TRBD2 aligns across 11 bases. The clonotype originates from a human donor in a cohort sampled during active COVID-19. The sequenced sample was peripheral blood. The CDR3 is CASSDSGTSGFNEQFF. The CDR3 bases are TGTGCCAGCAGTGACTCCGGGACTAGCGGCTTTAATGAGCAGTTCTTC.